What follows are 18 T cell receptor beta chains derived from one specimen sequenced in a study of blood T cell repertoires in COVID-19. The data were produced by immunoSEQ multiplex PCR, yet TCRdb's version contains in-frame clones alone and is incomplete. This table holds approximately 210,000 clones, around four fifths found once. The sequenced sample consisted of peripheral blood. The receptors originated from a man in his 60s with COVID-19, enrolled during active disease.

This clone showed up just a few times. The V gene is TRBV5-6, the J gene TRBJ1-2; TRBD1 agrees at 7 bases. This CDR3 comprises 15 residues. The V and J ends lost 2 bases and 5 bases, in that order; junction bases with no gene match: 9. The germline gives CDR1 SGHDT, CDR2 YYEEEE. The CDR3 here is CASSLSAGGWYGYTF. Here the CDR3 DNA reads TGTGCCAGCAGCTTATCCGCAGGGGGTTGGTATGGCTACACCTTC.

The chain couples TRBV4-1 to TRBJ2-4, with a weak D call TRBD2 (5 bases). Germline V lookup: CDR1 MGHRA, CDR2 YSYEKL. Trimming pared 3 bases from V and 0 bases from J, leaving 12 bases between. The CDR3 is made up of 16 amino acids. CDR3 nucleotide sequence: TGCGCCAGCAGCCAGAGGCTAGCCGAAGCCAAAAACATTCAGTACTTC. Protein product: CASSQRLAEAKNIQYF.

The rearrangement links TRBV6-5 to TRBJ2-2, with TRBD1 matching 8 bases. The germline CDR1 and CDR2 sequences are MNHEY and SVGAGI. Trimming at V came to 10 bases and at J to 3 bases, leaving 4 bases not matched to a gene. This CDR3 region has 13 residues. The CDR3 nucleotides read TGTGCCACCGGACAGGGACACACCGGGGAGCTGTTTTTT. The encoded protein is CATGQGHTGELFF.

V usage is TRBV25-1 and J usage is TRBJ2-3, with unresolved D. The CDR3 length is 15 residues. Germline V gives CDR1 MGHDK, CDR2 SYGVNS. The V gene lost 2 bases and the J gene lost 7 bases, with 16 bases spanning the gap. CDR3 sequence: CASSEGGQRLHTQYF. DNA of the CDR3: TGTGCCAGCAGTGAAGGTGGTCAGAGGTTGCATACGCAGTATTTT.

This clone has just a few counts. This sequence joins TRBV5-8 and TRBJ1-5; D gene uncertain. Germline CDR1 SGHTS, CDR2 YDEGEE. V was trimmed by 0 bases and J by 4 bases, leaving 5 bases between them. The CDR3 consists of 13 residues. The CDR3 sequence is CASSLVTNQPQHF. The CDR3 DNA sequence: TGTGCCAGCAGCTTGGTTACTAATCAGCCCCAGCATTTT.

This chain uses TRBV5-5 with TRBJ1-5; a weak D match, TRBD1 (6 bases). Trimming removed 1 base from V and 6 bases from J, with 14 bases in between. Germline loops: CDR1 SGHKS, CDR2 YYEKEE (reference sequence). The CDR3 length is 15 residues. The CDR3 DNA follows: TGTGCCAGCAGCTTGAGCGGGGGCGCGGGTCAGCCCCAGCATTTT. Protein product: CASSLSGGAGQPQHF.

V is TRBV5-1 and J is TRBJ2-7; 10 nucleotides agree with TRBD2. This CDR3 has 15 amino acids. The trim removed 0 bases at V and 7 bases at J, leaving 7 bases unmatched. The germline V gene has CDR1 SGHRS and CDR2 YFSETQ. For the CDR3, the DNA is TGCGCCAGCAGCTTGGAAATAGCGGGAGGTGAAGAGCAGTACTTC. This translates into CASSLEIAGGEEQYF. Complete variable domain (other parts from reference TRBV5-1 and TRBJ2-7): KAGVTQTPRYLIKTRGQQVTLSCSPISGHRSVSWYQQTPGQGLQFLFEYFSETQRNKGNFPGRFSGRQFSNSRSEMNVSTLELGDSALYLCASSLEIAGGEEQYFGPGTRLTVT.

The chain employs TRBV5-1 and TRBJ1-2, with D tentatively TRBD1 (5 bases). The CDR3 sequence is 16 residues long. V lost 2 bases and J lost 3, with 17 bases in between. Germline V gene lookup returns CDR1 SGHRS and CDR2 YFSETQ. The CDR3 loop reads CASSLSYSTVYYGYTF. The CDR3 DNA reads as TGCGCCAGCAGCTTATCGTATTCGACAGTATACTATGGCTACACCTTC.

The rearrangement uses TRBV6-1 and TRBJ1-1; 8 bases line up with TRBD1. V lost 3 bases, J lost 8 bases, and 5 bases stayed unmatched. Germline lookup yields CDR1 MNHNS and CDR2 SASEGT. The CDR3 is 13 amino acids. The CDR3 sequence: CASSEDRALEAFF. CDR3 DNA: TGTGCCAGCAGTGAGGACAGGGCTTTGGAAGCTTTCTTT.

DNA for the CDR3: TGTGCCAGCAGCCCCGCAGGGGTCGCTAACTATGGCTACACCTTC. Its translation: CASSPAGVANYGYTF. The chain combines TRBV7-9 with TRBJ1-2, with D perhaps TRBD1 (6 bases). V lost 5 bases, J lost 0 bases, and 13 bases lay in between. The length of the CDR3 is 15 residues. Germline assignment: CDR1 SEHNR and CDR2 FQNEAQ (reference sequence).

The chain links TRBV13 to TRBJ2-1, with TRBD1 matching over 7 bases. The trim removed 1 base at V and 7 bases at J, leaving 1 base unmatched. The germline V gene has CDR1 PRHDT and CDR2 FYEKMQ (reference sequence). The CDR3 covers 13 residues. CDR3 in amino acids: CASSLAQGNEQFF. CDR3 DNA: TGTGCCAGCAGCTTAGCACAGGGGAATGAGCAGTTCTTC.

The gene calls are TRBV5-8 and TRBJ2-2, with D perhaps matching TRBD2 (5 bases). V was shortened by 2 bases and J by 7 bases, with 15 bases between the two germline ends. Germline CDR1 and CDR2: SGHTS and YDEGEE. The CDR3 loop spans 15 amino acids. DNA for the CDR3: TGTGCCAGCAGCTTATCAGGTCGTCGGGACGGGGAGCTGTTTTTT. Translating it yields CASSLSGRRDGELFF.

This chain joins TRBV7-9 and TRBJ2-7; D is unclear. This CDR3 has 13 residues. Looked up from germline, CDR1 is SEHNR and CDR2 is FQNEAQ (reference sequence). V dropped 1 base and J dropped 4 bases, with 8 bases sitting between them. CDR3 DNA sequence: TGTGCCAGCAGCTTAGTTGGCCAGTACGAGCAGTACTTC. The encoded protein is CASSLVGQYEQYF.

The CDR3 loop is CASSQAAGLETQYF. The DNA of the CDR3 is TGTGCCAGCAGCCAAGCGGCAGGGCTAGAGACCCAGTACTTC. The chain combines TRBV4-2 with TRBJ2-5; a possible D gene is TRBD1 (5 bases). V lost 1 base and J 4 bases, leaving 10 bases between the germline ends. This CDR3 is 14 amino acids long. CDR1 is LGHNA and CDR2 is YNFKEQ in the germline V gene.

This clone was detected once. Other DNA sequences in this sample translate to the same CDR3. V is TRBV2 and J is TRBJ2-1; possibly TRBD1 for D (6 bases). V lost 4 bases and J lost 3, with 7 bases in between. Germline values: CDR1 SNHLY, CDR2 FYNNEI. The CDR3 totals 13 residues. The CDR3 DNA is TGTGCCAGCAGTGGGACAGACTACAATGAGCAGTTCTTC. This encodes CASSGTDYNEQFF.

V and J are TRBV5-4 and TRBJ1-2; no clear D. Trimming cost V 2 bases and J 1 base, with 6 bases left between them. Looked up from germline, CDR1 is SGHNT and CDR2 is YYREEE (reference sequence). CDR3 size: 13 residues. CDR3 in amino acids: CASSFELNYGYTF. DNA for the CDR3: TGTGCCAGCAGCTTCGAGCTTAACTATGGCTACACCTTC. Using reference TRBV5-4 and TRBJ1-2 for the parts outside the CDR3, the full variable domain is ETGVTQSPTHLIKTRGQQVTLRCSSQSGHNTVSWYQQALGQGPQFIFQYYREEENGRGNFPPRFSGLQFPNYSSELNVNALELDDSALYLCASSFELNYGYTFGSGTRLTVV.

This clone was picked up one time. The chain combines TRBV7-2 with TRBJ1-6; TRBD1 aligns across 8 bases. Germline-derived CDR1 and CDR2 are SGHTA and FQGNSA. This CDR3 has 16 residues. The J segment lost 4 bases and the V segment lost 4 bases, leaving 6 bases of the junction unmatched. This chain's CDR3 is CASSSRTGPYNSPLHF. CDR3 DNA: TGTGCCAGCAGCTCACGGACAGGGCCTTATAATTCACCCCTCCACTTT.

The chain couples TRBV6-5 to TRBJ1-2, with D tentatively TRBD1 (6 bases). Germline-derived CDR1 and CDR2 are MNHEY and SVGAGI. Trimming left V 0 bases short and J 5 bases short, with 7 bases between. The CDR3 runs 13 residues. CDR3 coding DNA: TGTGCCAGCAGTTACTCCGGGACATATGGCTACACCTTC. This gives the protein CASSYSGTYGYTF.